The 22 T cell receptor beta chains given below trace back to one sample, sequenced in a study of cytomegalovirus exposure and HLA in healthy donors. 13 Jbeta primers and 60 Vbeta primers were used for the PCR. Data came from immunoSEQ multiplex PCR; TCRdb stores just in-frame clones and leaves some out. This table has about 190,000 clones, around 87% appearing once. Sequencing was done on a sample of PBMCs. The source of these receptors is a man aged 30 to 45 in good health and CMV-seronegative.

This sequence joins TRBV11-2 and TRBJ1-4, with D hard to call. The germline CDR1 and CDR2 sequences are SGHAT and FQNNGV. The V end was cut by 7 bases, the J end by 10 bases, with 16 bases between. CDR3 length equals 13 residues. In DNA, the CDR3 is TGTGCCAGCAACCCTGCCGGGAGCTTAAAACTGTTTTTT. Translating it yields CASNPAGSLKLFF.

The chain uses TRBV9 and TRBJ1-1; unclear D gene. V shed 3 bases and J shed 4 bases, with 4 bases lying between them. Per germline, CDR1 SGDLS and CDR2 YYNGEE. There are 11 residues in the CDR3. The CDR3 sequence is CASSARTEAFF. Here the CDR3 DNA reads TGTGCCAGCAGCGCCCGCACTGAAGCTTTCTTT.

V and J are TRBV19 and TRBJ1-5; D is unclear. Germline CDR1 and CDR2: LNHDA and SQIVND (reference sequence). The germline V and J ends were trimmed by 4 bases and 2 bases, with 9 bases remaining between them. The CDR3 runs 14 residues. This chain's CDR3 is CASSTPGGNQPQHF. The CDR3 nucleotides are TGTGCCAGTAGTACCCCGGGAGGCAATCAGCCCCAGCATTTT.

J is TRBJ1-3 and V is TRBV5-4, with TRBD1 matching over 7 bases. This CDR3 has 14 residues. Germline V gene sequence: CDR1 SGHNT, CDR2 YYREEE (reference sequence). With V trimmed by 8 bases and J by 0 bases, 5 bases remained unmatched. The CDR3 bases are TGTGCCAGTACAGGGGATTTCTCTGGAAACACCATATATTTT. Translated, it gives CASTGDFSGNTIYF.

The J gene is TRBJ2-7, the V gene TRBV18; 9 bases align to TRBD1. Unmatched junction bases numbered 1, after V lost 4 bases and J lost 0 bases. The V gene's germline CDR1 is KGHSH and CDR2 LQKENI. This CDR3 has 14 amino acids. This CDR3 reads CASSQGQGSYEQYF. The CDR3, as DNA: TGTGCCAGCTCACAGGGACAGGGCTCCTACGAGCAGTACTTC. The variable domain in full, completed from reference TRBV18 and TRBJ2-7, reads NAGVMQNPRHLVRRRGQEARLRCSPMKGHSHVYWYRQLPEEGLKFMVYLQKENIIDESGMPKERFSAEFPKEGPSILRIQQVVRGDSAAYFCASSQGQGSYEQYFGPGTRLTVT.

In this sample, this clone turned up once. The chain uses TRBV28 and TRBJ2-7, with 14 nucleotides matching TRBD2. The CDR3 is made up of 15 amino acids. Germline-derived CDR1 and CDR2 are MDHEN and SYDVKM. With 4 bases clipped from V and 6 bases from J, the junction kept 5 bases outside the gene matches. This CDR3 reads CASSWGLAGAVEQYF. CDR3 DNA sequence: TGTGCCAGCAGTTGGGGACTAGCGGGAGCGGTCGAGCAGTACTTC.

A single count supports this clone. The chain carries TRBV4-2 and TRBJ2-1; 8 nucleotides agree with TRBD2. J was trimmed by 5 bases and V by 2 bases; bases with no gene match: 14. CDR1 and CDR2 (germline): LGHNA, YNFKEQ. CDR3 size: 18 residues. As DNA, the CDR3 is TGTGCCAGCAGCCAAACTGGAACTAGCGGCCTAAGGGACAATGAGCAGTTCTTC. This gives the protein CASSQTGTSGLRDNEQFF.

The V call is TRBV19, the J call TRBJ1-5, with D hard to call. Germline assignment: CDR1 LNHDA and CDR2 SQIVND (reference sequence). The germline V and J ends were trimmed by 7 bases and 2 bases, with 15 bases remaining between them. The CDR3 has 15 amino acids. The CDR3 region has the DNA TGTGCCAGTACCGAAACGAGGAGGCGCAATCAGCCCCAGCATTTT. Translation: CASTETRRRNQPQHF.

This rearrangement joins TRBV4-2 to TRBJ2-7, with 11 positions matching TRBD2. The junction had 12 bases not matched to a gene; V was cut back by 0 bases and J by 5 bases. The CDR3 is 18 residues long. Germline V gene sequence: CDR1 LGHNA, CDR2 YNFKEQ. The CDR3 sequence is CASSQDWLAGGVAHEQYF. The CDR3 nucleotides read TGTGCCAGCAGCCAAGATTGGCTAGCGGGAGGAGTCGCCCACGAGCAGTACTTC.

V is TRBV29-1 and J is TRBJ1-2, with D tentatively TRBD1 (5 bases). Germline V gene lookup returns CDR1 SQVTM and CDR2 ANQGSEA. Trimming shortened V by 1 base and J by 6 bases, and 12 bases separated the two germline ends. The CDR3 sequence is 13 residues long. The CDR3 protein is CSVEAWARDGYTF. CDR3 DNA sequence: TGCAGCGTTGAAGCGTGGGCCAGGGATGGCTACACCTTC.

The chain couples TRBV6-5 to TRBJ2-7, with 8 bases matching TRBD1. Losses at the gene ends were 4 bases for V and 4 bases for J; bases not matched to a gene: 6. Germline V CDR1 and CDR2: MNHEY, SVGAGI. The CDR3 length is 14 residues. The CDR3: CASSFRDRFYEQYF. The CDR3 region has the DNA TGTGCCAGCAGTTTCCGGGACAGGTTTTACGAGCAGTACTTC.

The chain couples TRBV2 to TRBJ2-7, with D unresolved. Germline CDR1 SNHLY, CDR2 FYNNEI. V lost 8 bases, J lost 5 bases, and 10 bases lay in between. CDR3 length equals 11 residues. CDR3 loop: CASPESHEQYF. DNA for the CDR3: TGTGCCAGCCCTGAGAGTCACGAGCAGTACTTC. Looking up the rest from reference TRBV2 and TRBJ2-7 gives the full variable domain: EPEVTQTPSHQVTQMGQEVILRCVPISNHLYFYWYRQILGQKVEFLVSFYNNEISEKSEIFDDQFSVERPDGSNFTLKIRSTKLEDSAMYFCASPESHEQYFGPGTRLTVT.

The chain links TRBV27 to TRBJ2-7; TRBD2 aligns across 7 bases. V lost 7 bases to trimming and J lost 3 bases; unmatched junction nucleotides: 12. CDR1 is MNHEY, CDR2 SMNVEV, per germline (reference sequence). The CDR3 length is 15 residues. The chain's CDR3 is CASIPRPGGFYEQYF. In nucleotides, the CDR3 is TGTGCCAGCATACCCAGACCGGGAGGATTCTACGAGCAGTACTTC.

The chain carries TRBV7-8 and TRBJ2-1, with 7 positions matching TRBD1. Unmatched junction bases numbered 16, after V lost 5 bases and J lost 6 bases. Germline V CDR1 and CDR2: SGHVS, FQNEAQ. There are 17 residues in the CDR3. The DNA for the CDR3 is TGTGCCAGCAGCCCGTCCTTCCAGGGGGACACCCCCAATGAGCAGTTCTTC. Amino acids: CASSPSFQGDTPNEQFF.

The V call is TRBV18, the J call TRBJ1-1, with D perhaps TRBD1 (5 bases). The CDR3 spans 15 residues. Germline loops: CDR1 KGHSH, CDR2 LQKENI. Trimming left V 2 bases short and J 3 bases short, with 13 bases between. This chain's CDR3 is CASSPSQGRDTEAFF. The CDR3 DNA reads as TGTGCCAGCTCACCATCTCAGGGTAGAGACACTGAAGCTTTCTTT.

The J gene is TRBJ1-4, the V gene TRBV28; D not certain. The V gene's germline CDR1 is MDHEN and CDR2 SYDVKM. V dropped 5 bases and J dropped 7 bases, with 11 bases sitting between them. This CDR3 is built from 13 residues. The CDR3 spells CASSAGVPEKLFF. The CDR3 DNA sequence: TGTGCCAGCAGTGCGGGAGTCCCTGAAAAACTGTTTTTT.

This clone was counted a few times. V and J are TRBV7-9 and TRBJ1-1, with D possibly TRBD1 on 5 matching bases. Germline CDR1 SEHNR, CDR2 FQNEAQ (reference sequence). V gave up 5 bases and J gave up 7 bases, with 11 bases separating them. CDR3 length: 12 amino acids. The CDR3 loop reads CASSLTEFEAFF. CDR3 sequence (DNA): TGTGCCAGCAGCCTGACAGAATTTGAAGCTTTCTTT.

The V and J genes are TRBV28 and TRBJ2-5; 10 bases are a match to TRBD2. Germline V gene sequence: CDR1 MDHEN, CDR2 SYDVKM. The CDR3 totals 15 residues. With V trimmed by 2 bases and J by 4 bases, 4 bases remained unmatched. CDR3 DNA: TGTGCCAGCAGTTTAGGAGCGGGGGGGGGAGAGACCCAGTACTTC. Encoded protein: CASSLGAGGGETQYF. The variable domain in full, completed from reference TRBV28 and TRBJ2-5, reads DVKVTQSSRYLVKRTGEKVFLECVQDMDHENMFWYRQDPGLGLRLIYFSYDVKMKEKGDIPEGYSVSREKKERFSLILESASTNQTSMYLCASSLGAGGGETQYFGPGTRLLVL.

The V gene is TRBV5-1, the J gene TRBJ2-1; the D is unclear. The CDR3 sequence is 12 residues long. Trimming stripped 4 bases from V and 10 bases from J, with 12 bases between. Germline CDR1 and CDR2: SGHRS and YFSETQ. CDR3 residues: CASSLLGPEQFF. CDR3 bases: TGCGCCAGCAGCCTCCTCGGTCCCGAGCAGTTCTTC. Full variable domain (outside the CDR3, taken from reference TRBV5-1 and TRBJ2-1): KAGVTQTPRYLIKTRGQQVTLSCSPISGHRSVSWYQQTPGQGLQFLFEYFSETQRNKGNFPGRFSGRQFSNSRSEMNVSTLELGDSALYLCASSLLGPEQFFGPGTRLTVL.

The gene calls are TRBV5-1 and TRBJ2-2; D unresolved. The CDR3 extends over 15 amino acids. Deletions cut 2 bases from V and 3 bases from J, with 11 bases between. Germline V CDR1 and CDR2: SGHRS, YFSETQ. The CDR3 protein is CASSLVGRYTGELFF. The CDR3 DNA reads TGCGCCAGCAGCTTAGTTGGCAGGTACACCGGGGAGCTGTTTTTT.

The genes are TRBV5-4 and TRBJ1-1, with D tentatively TRBD1 (6 bases). The CDR3 spans 13 residues. The V end was cut by 4 bases, the J end by 11 bases, with 18 bases between. The germline gives CDR1 SGHNT, CDR2 YYREEE (reference sequence). CDR3 in DNA: TGTGCCAGCAGCATAGCACAGGGTGTCGGGGCTTTCTTT. This sequence encodes CASSIAQGVGAFF.

The rearrangement joins TRBV7-8 to TRBJ1-5; 7 bases line up with TRBD1. Germline CDR1 SGHVS, CDR2 FQNEAQ. V was pared by 5 bases and J by 7 bases, with 5 bases of the junction left unmatched. This CDR3 is built from 13 residues. In DNA, the CDR3 is TGTGCCAGCAGCCTCACAGGGGTGCAGCCCCAGCATTTT. It yields the protein CASSLTGVQPQHF.